A selection of T cell receptor beta chains follows, all from one sample in a study of T-cell memory formation after mild COVID-19. TCRdb reanalysed the 5' RACE reads using MiXCR and keeps one entry per CDR3 protein. The repertoire holds hundreds of thousands of distinct CDR3 sequences, roughly 24% seen once, with 7.5% to 10% in the top ten. The sample comprised PBMCs or a T cell subset sorted from them (not recorded which). The receptors derive from an adult woman who had mild COVID-19 (a few samples of this study predate the infection). Cell type and time point are not known. Both conserved end residues are part of each CDR3. Each record gives: J gene, clone size, V gene, D gene, CDR3 DNA, CDR3 protein. A D gene is named only where the DNA matches it firmly. Where a row states a size, it is once, few, many or the class of an expanded clone; other rows omit it.

j_gene: TRBJ2-5
abundance: few
v_gene: TRBV18
d_gene: NA
CDR3nt: TGTGCCAGCTCACCACCATCACAGAAAAACCCAGAGACCCAGTACTTC
CDR3aa: CASSPPSQKNPETQYF

j_gene: TRBJ1-1
abundance: NA
v_gene: TRBV24-1
d_gene: NA
CDR3nt: TGTGCCACCAGTGAATCGGGTCTGAACACTGAAGCTTTCTTT
CDR3aa: CATSESGLNTEAFF

j_gene: TRBJ2-1
abundance: few
v_gene: TRBV7-9
d_gene: TRBD2
CDR3nt: TGTGCCAGCAGCCTCAGCGGGAGGGCCAACGAGCAGTTCTTC
CDR3aa: CASSLSGRANEQFF

j_gene: TRBJ1-2
abundance: NA
v_gene: TRBV5-1
d_gene: NA
CDR3nt: TGCGCCAGCAGCTTGGATGGATCCGCTAACTATGGCTACACCTTC
CDR3aa: CASSLDGSANYGYTF

j_gene: TRBJ2-1
abundance: few
v_gene: TRBV4-1
d_gene: NA
CDR3nt: TGCGCCAGCAGCCCCCGGGACTCCTTGGGCAATGAGCAGTTCTTC
CDR3aa: CASSPRDSLGNEQFF

j_gene: TRBJ2-7
abundance: NA
v_gene: TRBV19
d_gene: NA
CDR3nt: TGTGCCAGTAGTGCCATGGGACGCTACGAGCAGTACTTC
CDR3aa: CASSAMGRYEQYF

j_gene: TRBJ2-1
abundance: few
v_gene: TRBV5-6
d_gene: TRBD2
CDR3nt: TGTGCCAGCAAACCACTAGCGGGAGGAGGCAATGAGCAGTTCTTC
CDR3aa: CASKPLAGGGNEQFF

j_gene: TRBJ2-1
abundance: NA
v_gene: TRBV7-9
d_gene: NA
CDR3nt: TGTGCCAGCAGCTTAGCCAAGCTAACCTACAATGAGCAGTTCTTC
CDR3aa: CASSLAKLTYNEQFF

j_gene: TRBJ1-2
abundance: few
v_gene: TRBV15
d_gene: TRBD1
CDR3nt: TGTGCCACCAGCATTGACAGGGGGCGAGACTATGGCTACACCTTC
CDR3aa: CATSIDRGRDYGYTF

j_gene: TRBJ2-7
abundance: NA
v_gene: TRBV10-3
d_gene: TRBD2
CDR3nt: TGTGCCATCAGTGCACCTAGCGGGAGCCACGAGCAGTACTTC
CDR3aa: CAISAPSGSHEQYF

j_gene: TRBJ2-7
abundance: NA
v_gene: TRBV27
d_gene: TRBD1
CDR3nt: TGTGCCAGCAGCCCGGACAGGGGGCTTCGCGAGCAGTACTTC
CDR3aa: CASSPDRGLREQYF

j_gene: TRBJ2-1
abundance: many
v_gene: TRBV3-1
d_gene: NA
CDR3nt: TGTGCCAGCAGCCAAGATCTGAGCGCGTCCTACAATGAGCAGTTCTTC
CDR3aa: CASSQDLSASYNEQFF

j_gene: TRBJ2-3
abundance: few
v_gene: TRBV10-3
d_gene: TRBD2
CDR3nt: TGTGCCATCTCTTGGTCTAGCGGGGAGAGCACAGATACGCAGTATTTT
CDR3aa: CAISWSSGESTDTQYF

j_gene: TRBJ2-1
abundance: few
v_gene: TRBV21-1
d_gene: NA
CDR3nt: TGTGCCAGCAGCGAGGGACTAGCGGGAGACAATGAGCAGTTCTTC
CDR3aa: CASSEGLAGDNEQFF

j_gene: TRBJ1-2
abundance: NA
v_gene: TRBV6-5
d_gene: NA
CDR3nt: TGTGCCAGCACCCCGGGCGGCCCCTATGGCTACACCTTC
CDR3aa: CASTPGGPYGYTF

j_gene: TRBJ2-3
abundance: few
v_gene: TRBV4-1
d_gene: NA
CDR3nt: TGCGCCAGCAGCCAAGAGCAATCAGATACGCAGTATTTT
CDR3aa: CASSQEQSDTQYF

j_gene: TRBJ2-2
abundance: few
v_gene: TRBV12-3/TRBV12-4
d_gene: NA
CDR3nt: TGTGCCAGCAGTTTATTCCAGAGACCCCCGAACGCCGGGGAGCTGTTTTTT
CDR3aa: CASSLFQRPPNAGELFF

j_gene: TRBJ2-2
abundance: NA
v_gene: TRBV9
d_gene: NA
CDR3nt: TGTGCCAGCAGCGTAAAGGGGATTAACACCGGGGAGCTGTTTTTT
CDR3aa: CASSVKGINTGELFF

j_gene: TRBJ2-5
abundance: NA
v_gene: TRBV6-5
d_gene: NA
CDR3nt: TGTGCCAGCAGTTACGGGTCGCGCGGAACTCGGGCGACCCAGTACTTC
CDR3aa: CASSYGSRGTRATQYF

j_gene: TRBJ2-7
abundance: NA
v_gene: TRBV5-1
d_gene: NA
CDR3nt: TGCGCCAGCAGCCCCCAAGGGAGGCCTTCCTACGAGCAGTACTTC
CDR3aa: CASSPQGRPSYEQYF

j_gene: TRBJ1-1
abundance: NA
v_gene: TRBV29-1
d_gene: NA
CDR3nt: TGCAGCGTTGTTGAAGGCGGGGAAACTGAAGCTTTCTTT
CDR3aa: CSVVEGGETEAFF

j_gene: TRBJ1-5
abundance: few
v_gene: TRBV6-5
d_gene: NA
CDR3nt: TGTGCCAGCAGTTACTCGCTTAATCAGCCCCAGCATTTT
CDR3aa: CASSYSLNQPQHF

j_gene: TRBJ1-5
abundance: few
v_gene: TRBV19
d_gene: NA
CDR3nt: TGTGCCAGTAAGGAGAGGGGAGCTCAGCCCCAGCATTTT
CDR3aa: CASKERGAQPQHF

j_gene: TRBJ2-5
abundance: few
v_gene: TRBV7-8
d_gene: NA
CDR3nt: TGTGCCAGCAGCTTGCGGTTCACGAGGGAGACCCAGTACTTC
CDR3aa: CASSLRFTRETQYF

j_gene: TRBJ1-1
abundance: few
v_gene: TRBV10-3
d_gene: NA
CDR3nt: TGTGCCATCAGTGAGCCAATGGTCGCCAAGGGCACTGAAGCTTTCTTT
CDR3aa: CAISEPMVAKGTEAFF

j_gene: TRBJ2-1
abundance: few
v_gene: TRBV15
d_gene: TRBD1
CDR3nt: TGTGCCACCAGCATCACCGGGACAGGGGACAATGAGCAGTTCTTC
CDR3aa: CATSITGTGDNEQFF

j_gene: TRBJ2-1
abundance: few
v_gene: TRBV10-3
d_gene: TRBD2
CDR3nt: TGTGCCATCAGAACGGGGACTAGCTCTCTCCCCTACAATGAGCAGTTCTTC
CDR3aa: CAIRTGTSSLPYNEQFF

j_gene: TRBJ2-7
abundance: few
v_gene: TRBV7-2
d_gene: NA
CDR3nt: TGTGCCAGCAGCTTAATCCGGGTACACTACGAGCAGTACTTC
CDR3aa: CASSLIRVHYEQYF

j_gene: TRBJ2-7
abundance: few
v_gene: TRBV7-9
d_gene: NA
CDR3nt: TGTGCCAGCAGCTCCGGGGAGACGAAAGCTCCCTACGAGCAGTACTTC
CDR3aa: CASSSGETKAPYEQYF

j_gene: TRBJ1-1
abundance: NA
v_gene: TRBV6-5
d_gene: NA
CDR3nt: TGTGCCAGCAGTTACTCGATGGGGGAGGCGAACACTGAAGCTTTCTTT
CDR3aa: CASSYSMGEANTEAFF

j_gene: TRBJ2-3
abundance: few
v_gene: TRBV5-1
d_gene: NA
CDR3nt: TGCGCCAGCAGCTTGCCTGAAATGGACTTTCTGCAGTATTTT
CDR3aa: CASSLPEMDFLQYF

j_gene: TRBJ1-5
abundance: NA
v_gene: TRBV7-6
d_gene: NA
CDR3nt: TGTGCCAGCAGCTTATCCTTAGCAAATCAGCCCCAGCATTTT
CDR3aa: CASSLSLANQPQHF

j_gene: TRBJ2-1
abundance: many
v_gene: TRBV6-5
d_gene: NA
CDR3nt: TGTGCCAGCAGACTCGGGACTTTGGACAATGAGCAGTTCTTC
CDR3aa: CASRLGTLDNEQFF

j_gene: TRBJ2-1
abundance: once
v_gene: TRBV24-1
d_gene: NA
CDR3nt: TGTGCCACCAGTGATGGGGGTATCCCCGTCTACAATGAGCAGTTCTTC
CDR3aa: CATSDGGIPVYNEQFF